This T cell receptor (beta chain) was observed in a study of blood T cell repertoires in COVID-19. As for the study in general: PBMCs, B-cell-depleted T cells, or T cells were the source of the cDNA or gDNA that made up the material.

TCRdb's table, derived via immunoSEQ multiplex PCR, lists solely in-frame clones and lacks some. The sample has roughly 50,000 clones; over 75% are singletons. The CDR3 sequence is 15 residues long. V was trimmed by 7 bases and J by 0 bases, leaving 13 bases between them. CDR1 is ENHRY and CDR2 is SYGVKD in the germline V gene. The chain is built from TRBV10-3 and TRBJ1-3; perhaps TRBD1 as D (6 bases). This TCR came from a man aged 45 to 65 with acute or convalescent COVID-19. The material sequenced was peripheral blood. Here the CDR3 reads CAITGALNSGNTIYF. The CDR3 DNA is TGTGCCATCACAGGGGCTCTAAACTCTGGAAACACCATATATTTT.